This T cell receptor (beta chain) was documented in a study of cytomegalovirus exposure and HLA in healthy donors. The CDR3 covers 15 residues. V lost 5 bases and J lost 7; bases outside the gene matches: 10. Germline CDR1 SGHAT, CDR2 FQNNGV. 13 Jbeta primers and 60 Vbeta primers were used for the PCR. Clones were read by immunoSEQ multiplex PCR, and TCRdb kept only the in-frame ones, dropping some. The table shows 130,000 or so clones, with about two thirds occurring only once. A few counts support this clone. The TCR sequence derives from a man in his forties or fifties in good health and CMV-seropositive. Sequencing was performed on PBMCs. The chain carries TRBV11-2 and TRBJ1-4; the match to TRBD1 covers 7 bases. This chain's CDR3 is CASSPRQGVREKLFF. DNA for the CDR3: TGTGCCAGCAGCCCAAGACAGGGAGTGCGTGAAAAACTGTTTTTT.